Presented here are 27 T cell receptor beta chains from one specimen sequenced in a study of patients and donors after allogeneic stem cell transplantation. TCRdb analysed the RT-PCR reads with MiXCR anew, one entry per CDR3 protein. This sample has about 400,000 distinct CDR3 sequences; more than 15% occur once, and the top ten carry 7% to 7.5%. Sequencing input: blood, either unsorted or a sorted T cell fraction (not recorded which). Every receptor here comes from a human donor who was either an allogeneic HSCT recipient or a stem cell or donor lymphocyte infusion donor (not recorded which). It is not recorded whose cells these are; they may come from a transplant donor.

A few counts support this clonotype. The rearrangement uses TRBV7-2 and TRBJ2-1, with D perhaps TRBD1 (5 bases). V was shortened by 5 bases and J by 3 bases, with 11 bases between the two germline ends. Per the germline V gene, CDR1 is SGHTA and CDR2 is FQGNSA. The CDR3 extends over 14 amino acids. The CDR3 here is CASSPADNYNEQFF. The DNA of the CDR3 is TGTGCCAGCAGCCCCGCGGACAACTACAATGAGCAGTTCTTC.

CDR3 in amino acids: CASSLAWPERGAKAFF. CDR3 bases: TGTGCCAGCAGCTTAGCGTGGCCCGAGAGGGGGGCAAAAGCTTTCTTT. The gene calls are TRBV7-8 and TRBJ1-1; perhaps TRBD1 as D (6 bases). Trimming took off 0 bases at V and 9 bases at J, with 20 bases between the two ends. CDR3 length equals 16 residues. From germline, CDR1 is SGHVS and CDR2 FQNEAQ.

The sample holds many counts of this clonotype. This chain connects TRBV20-1 to TRBJ1-3; D gene unclear. The germline V gene has CDR1 DFQATT and CDR2 SNEGSKA (reference sequence). The V and J ends lost 5 bases and 1 base respectively, with 12 bases between them. This CDR3 comprises 14 residues. Here the CDR3 reads CSARAPGSGNTIYF. The CDR3 nucleotides are TGCAGTGCTCGGGCCCCGGGGTCTGGAAACACCATATATTTT.

The chain joins TRBV5-1 to TRBJ2-1; TRBD1 aligns across 10 bases. The CDR3 is 14 amino acids. V dropped 5 bases and J dropped 7; count of bases not matched to a gene: 6. The V gene's germline CDR1 is SGHRS and CDR2 YFSETQ. As DNA, the CDR3 is TGCGCCAGCAGGGAAGGACAGGGGGTGAATGAGCAGTTCTTC. Amino acids: CASREGQGVNEQFF. Looking up the rest from reference TRBV5-1 and TRBJ2-1 gives the full variable domain: KAGVTQTPRYLIKTRGQQVTLSCSPISGHRSVSWYQQTPGQGLQFLFEYFSETQRNKGNFPGRFSGRQFSNSRSEMNVSTLELGDSALYLCASREGQGVNEQFFGPGTRLTVL.

The rearrangement uses TRBV7-9 and TRBJ2-3, with D possibly TRBD2 on 6 matching bases. The CDR3 is made up of 16 amino acids. The germline gives CDR1 SEHNR, CDR2 FQNEAQ (reference sequence). V shed 2 bases and J shed 0 bases, with 12 bases lying between them. The CDR3 protein is CASSLISGTSTDTQYF. The CDR3 DNA sequence: TGTGCCAGCAGCTTAATCTCTGGGACTAGCACAGATACGCAGTATTTT. Variable domain in full (rest from reference TRBV7-9 and TRBJ2-3): DTGVSQNPRHKITKRGQNVTFRCDPISEHNRLYWYRQTLGQGPEFLTYFQNEAQLEKSRLLSDRFSAERPKGSFSTLEIQRTEQGDSAMYLCASSLISGTSTDTQYFGPGTRLTVL.

This clonotype was seen many times. J is TRBJ2-1 and V is TRBV20-1, with D possibly TRBD2 on 5 matching bases. CDR1 and CDR2 from the germline V gene are DFQATT and SNEGSKA (reference sequence). This CDR3 spans 15 amino acids. The V end was cut by 3 bases, the J end by 6 bases, with 18 bases between. The CDR3 bases are TGCAGTGCTAGTAGTTGGCGGGTGCTGGGCAATGAGCAGTTCTTC. This codes for CSASSWRVLGNEQFF.

This sequence joins TRBV24-1 and TRBJ2-7; the D is unclear. Per the germline V gene, CDR1 is KGHDR and CDR2 is SFDVKD. The ends were cut back, 10 bases at V and 2 bases at J, with 8 bases in the middle. This CDR3 is built from 11 residues. The CDR3 region has the DNA TGTGCCACAGAAGTCCCCTACGAGCAGTACTTC. Translation gives CATEVPYEQYF.

This chain joins TRBV6-2 or TRBV6-3 and TRBJ2-1; D not resolved. Germline CDR1 MNHEY, CDR2 SVGEGT. CDR3 size: 14 residues. The ends were cut back, 0 bases at V and 6 bases at J, with 9 bases in the middle. CDR3 protein: CASSYSIHGNEQFF. The CDR3 DNA follows: TGTGCCAGCAGTTACTCGATTCATGGCAATGAGCAGTTCTTC.

This clonotype was counted a few times. This rearrangement joins TRBV20-1 to TRBJ1-5; D is perhaps TRBD1 (6 bases). Trimming took 6 bases from V and 4 from J, leaving 16 bases between them. The CDR3 extends over 14 amino acids. The germline V gene encodes CDR1 DFQATT and CDR2 SNEGSKA (reference sequence). The CDR3 here is CSARLQGSNQPQHF. The CDR3 DNA is TGCAGTGCGCGATTACAGGGTTCAAATCAGCCCCAGCATTTT.

CDR3 sequence: CASSLAILNTEAFF. The CDR3 DNA reads TGTGCCAGCAGCTTGGCCATACTGAACACTGAAGCTTTCTTT. The gene calls are TRBV5-5 and TRBJ1-1; D not certain. CDR3 size: 14 residues. Trimming shortened V by 0 bases and J by 0 bases, and 6 bases separated the two germline ends. Per the germline V gene, CDR1 is SGHKS and CDR2 is YYEKEE (reference sequence).

This clonotype was observed a handful of times. V gene TRBV12-3 or TRBV12-4 combines with J gene TRBJ1-2; 8 nucleotides align to TRBD1. This CDR3 contains 15 residues. V shed 2 bases, J shed 7 bases, and the junction held 9 bases outside the gene matches. The CDR3 is CASSLTTGGSSGYTF. The CDR3 DNA reads TGTGCCAGCAGTTTAACAACAGGGGGGTCCTCTGGCTACACCTTC.

The rearrangement uses TRBV20-1 and TRBJ1-1; 10 positions agree with TRBD1. CDR1 and CDR2 from the germline V gene are DFQATT and SNEGSKA (reference sequence). J was trimmed by 3 bases and V by 5 bases; bases with no gene match: 9. CDR3 length: 15 residues. Here the CDR3 reads CSAPRTGGWDTEAFF. The CDR3 DNA reads as TGCAGTGCTCCTCGGACAGGGGGGTGGGACACTGAAGCTTTCTTT.

This clonotype was detected ten times or more. The chain has TRBV3-1 and TRBJ2-7; no clear D gene. CDR3 length: 14 residues. Germline values: CDR1 LGHDT, CDR2 YNNKEL (reference sequence). Trimming cost V 1 base and J 6 bases, with 13 bases left between them. The CDR3 region has the DNA TGTGCCAGCAGCCAAGGCGGCAGGCGAGGCGAGCAGTACTTC. Amino acid sequence: CASSQGGRRGEQYF.

This clonotype was seen repeatedly, ten times or more. The rearrangement links TRBV10-3 to TRBJ2-3; 10 nucleotides line up with TRBD2. V shed 6 bases and J 1 base; nucleotides not matched to a gene: 16. CDR1 is ENHRY, CDR2 SYGVKD, per germline. The length of the CDR3 is 19 residues. CDR3 protein: CAISPGTLPGTSGTDTQYF. DNA for the CDR3: TGTGCCATCAGCCCCGGGACACTTCCCGGGACTAGCGGCACAGATACGCAGTATTTT.

This clonotype was seen many times. The DNA of the CDR3 is TGCGCCAGCAGTCACAAAATTGCGGGTACCTACGAGCAGTACTTC. Translating it yields CASSHKIAGTYEQYF. The rearrangement links TRBV4-1 to TRBJ2-7; a weak D match, TRBD2 (5 bases). Deletions cut 6 bases from V and 2 bases from J, with 17 bases between. This CDR3 comprises 15 residues. CDR1 and CDR2 from the germline V gene are MGHRA and YSYEKL.

This clonotype showed up just a few times. The V and J genes are TRBV4-2 and TRBJ2-1; weak D call: TRBD1 (5 bases). V lost 1 base and J lost 7, with 11 bases in between. Germline-derived CDR1 and CDR2 are LGHNA and YNFKEQ. The CDR3 loop spans 14 amino acids. The CDR3 reads CASSQVKGPNEQFF. The CDR3 DNA is TGTGCCAGCAGCCAAGTAAAGGGGCCTAATGAGCAGTTCTTC.

The rearrangement uses TRBV27 and TRBJ2-6, with D perhaps TRBD1 (5 bases). The CDR3 totals 15 residues. CDR1 and CDR2 (germline): MNHEY, SMNVEV (reference sequence). V lost 7 bases to trimming and J lost 4 bases, with 14 bases between them. The DNA of the CDR3 is TGTGCCAGCATGTCCGCAGGGCCCGGGGCCAACGTCCTGACTTTC. The encoded protein is CASMSAGPGANVLTF. Filled out from reference TRBV27 and TRBJ2-6, the complete variable domain reads EAQVTQNPRYLITVTGKKLTVTCSQNMNHEYMSWYRQDPGLGLRQIYYSMNVEVTDKGDVPEGYKVSRKEKRNFPLILESPSPNQTSLYFCASMSAGPGANVLTFGAGSRLTVL.

The chain joins TRBV30 to TRBJ1-6, with 9 bases that match TRBD1. V trimming: 0 bases; J trimming: 9 bases; junction bases outside the gene matches: 3. This CDR3 comprises 14 residues. Per the germline V gene, CDR1 is GTSNPN and CDR2 is SVGIG (reference sequence). The CDR3 nucleotides are TGTGCCTGGAGTGTCAGACAGGGGGTTTCACCCCTCCACTTT. Encoded protein: CAWSVRQGVSPLHF.

This chain joins TRBV5-5 and TRBJ1-1; 7 bases map to TRBD1. Trimming at V came to 3 bases and at J to 7 bases, leaving 3 bases not matched to a gene. The CDR3 is 12 residues long. In germline, CDR1 is SGHKS, CDR2 YYEKEE (reference sequence). The CDR3 nucleotides are TGTGCCAGCAGCTCCGGGACAGTTGAAGCTTTCTTT. Its protein product is CASSSGTVEAFF.

The sample holds a few counts of this clonotype. The V call is TRBV5-1, the J call TRBJ1-4; D may be TRBD1 (5 bases). CDR1 SGHRS and CDR2 YFSETQ come from the germline V gene. V shed 7 bases and J shed 8 bases, with 15 bases lying between them. This CDR3 is built from 13 residues. The CDR3 reads CASSGLKGEKLFF. In DNA, the CDR3 is TGCGCCAGCTCCGGGCTTAAGGGGGAAAAACTGTTTTTT.

This clonotype was counted between two and nine times. J is TRBJ2-2 and V is TRBV9, with D maybe TRBD2 (5 bases). The V and J ends lost 0 bases and 6 bases respectively, with 9 bases between them. CDR1 SGDLS and CDR2 YYNGEE come from the germline V gene. This CDR3 has 14 amino acids. CDR3 coding DNA: TGTGCCAGCAGCGTAGGCGGTAGCGCCGGGGAGCTGTTTTTT. It codes for CASSVGGSAGELFF.

In its sample, this clonotype was seen a few times. The chain recombines TRBV19 with TRBJ2-1; D is uncertain. The CDR3 length is 14 residues. V was shortened by 5 bases and J by 8 bases, with 16 bases between the two germline ends. Germline V lookup: CDR1 LNHDA, CDR2 SQIVND (reference sequence). The CDR3 DNA is TGTGCCAGTAGTCTTTCCCAATGGGTCGATGAGCAGTTCTTC. Residues: CASSLSQWVDEQFF.

This clonotype was seen a few times. The CDR3: CASSYRTGGYGYTF. The CDR3 nucleotides read TGTGCCAGCAGTTACCGCACAGGGGGGTATGGCTACACCTTC. This sequence joins TRBV6-5 and TRBJ1-2; 8 positions match TRBD1. This CDR3 contains 14 residues. The germline gives CDR1 MNHEY, CDR2 SVGAGI. J lost 5 bases, V lost 2 bases, and 4 bases had no gene match.

The table lists this clonotype with a few counts. The CDR3 bases are TGTGCCAGCAGCCGAGGGGGGGCTGAAGCTTTCTTT. Translating it yields CASSRGGAEAFF. This sequence joins TRBV7-9 and TRBJ1-1; D possibly corresponds to TRBD1 (6 bases). Trimming shortened V by 5 bases and J by 6 bases, and 10 bases separated the two germline ends. This CDR3 is built from 12 residues. Per the germline V gene, CDR1 is SEHNR and CDR2 is FQNEAQ (reference sequence). Full variable domain (remainder filled in from reference TRBV7-9 and TRBJ1-1): DTGVSQNPRHKITKRGQNVTFRCDPISEHNRLYWYRQTLGQGPEFLTYFQNEAQLEKSRLLSDRFSAERPKGSFSTLEIQRTEQGDSAMYLCASSRGGAEAFFGQGTRLTVV.

The V and J genes are TRBV9 and TRBJ2-3; TRBD1 aligns across 7 bases. The CDR3 covers 18 residues. The germline V gene has CDR1 SGDLS and CDR2 YYNGEE. The trim removed 5 bases at V and 2 bases at J, leaving 17 bases unmatched. The CDR3 bases are TGTGCCAGCAGTCAGACAGGGTTTTCTTTTCTACCCACAGATACGCAGTATTTT. Encoded protein: CASSQTGFSFLPTDTQYF. Full variable domain (outside the CDR3, taken from reference TRBV9 and TRBJ2-3): DSGVTQTPKHLITATGQRVTLRCSPRSGDLSVYWYQQSLDQGLQFLIQYYNGEERAKGNILERFSAQQFPDLHSELNLSSLELGDSALYFCASSQTGFSFLPTDTQYFGPGTRLTVL.

This clonotype was counted between two and nine times. V gene TRBV7-9 combines with J gene TRBJ2-7, with 7 bases matching TRBD1. The ends lost 5 bases at V and 4 bases at J; junction bases unmatched: 8. CDR1 SEHNR and CDR2 FQNEAQ come from the germline V gene (reference sequence). This CDR3 is 14 amino acids long. The CDR3 nucleotides read TGTGCCAGCAGCGCCCGGGACAGATTTTACGAGCAGTACTTC. Translated, it gives CASSARDRFYEQYF. The full variable domain, rest sourced from reference TRBV7-9 and TRBJ2-7, is DTGVSQNPRHKITKRGQNVTFRCDPISEHNRLYWYRQTLGQGPEFLTYFQNEAQLEKSRLLSDRFSAERPKGSFSTLEIQRTEQGDSAMYLCASSARDRFYEQYFGPGTRLTVT.

This chain connects TRBV7-9 to TRBJ2-2; 8 nucleotides align to TRBD2. The CDR3 loop spans 16 amino acids. V lost 5 bases and J lost 1; bases outside the gene matches: 6. The germline V gene encodes CDR1 SEHNR and CDR2 FQNEAQ (reference sequence). In DNA form, the CDR3 reads TGTGCCAGCAGCACACTAGCGGTGAAGAACACCGGGGAGCTGTTTTTT. Its protein is CASSTLAVKNTGELFF.